This TCR beta chain was retrieved from a study of response to subunit inactivated influenza vaccine (dated by TCRdb to between 2017 and 2018). Looking at the study overall: To follow how T cells responded to a trivalent subunit inactivated influenza vaccine, the researchers relied on deep quantitative profiling of the T cell receptor repertoire. What the authors observed across the whole study: The authors proposed that each seasonal influenza vaccination may bring in only a limited number of new T cells.

The library was obtained by RT-PCR. Sequencing relied on an Illumina HiSeq 2500. TCRdb itself trimmed the public reads at Q25 with fastp, ran MiXCR and retained productive beta chains. Identical CDR3 protein sequences are pooled into one entry, listed with their most common genes and DNA. Present in this sample are just under 550,000 distinct CDR3 sequences, roughly a quarter of which were seen just once. The ten largest account for about 3% of the sample. A remark on this clonotype: There is no known antigen for this receptor. Base-call qualities are not available, and no considerably larger clone is one nucleotide away.

These same data were also listed under a study on T cells expressing NK-cell markers. The second investigation adds: TCR beta cDNA libraries were prepared using 5'RACE template switching, which introduced a universal primer site and unique molecular identifiers. In sorted CD3+CD56+NKG2C+, CD3+CD56+NKG2C- and CD3+CD56-NKG2C+ T-cell subsets from 7 to 9 donors, TCR beta-chain repertoires were profiled. Among the eight sequenced donors, only one was HCMV-seronegative, while the other seven were HCMV-seropositive. To restrict sorting to alphabetaTCR-expressing T cells, an anti-gammadeltaTCR antibody was added in several experiments. In six donors, the dominant CD3+CD56+NKG2C+ clonotypes ranked among the top 10 CD8+ clonotypes, making up roughly 1.0-7.5% of CD8+ T cells. Those dominant clonotypes were again the most abundant among CD3+CD56-NKG2C+ cells in a few donors, at roughly 28.3-65%. Whether the expanded NKG2C-expressing T cell clones were specific for HCMV antigens remained unclear. All eight donors whose samples were sequenced were randomly selected healthy volunteers, three of them men and five women. A commercial ELISA kit detecting HCMV-specific IgG in serum was used to determine HCMV serostatus. Peripheral blood mononuclear cells were isolated from blood by Ficoll density gradient centrifugation. Using Miltenyi isolation kits, CD4+ and CD8+ T cells were isolated from PBMC through magnetic immunoseparation. cDNA synthesis was primed from the TCR beta constant segment, followed by two successive PCR amplification steps. Illumina HiSeq 2000/2500, MiSeq or NextSeq was used to sequence libraries as 2 x 150 bp reads. MIGEC handled demultiplexing of the reads and grouping by UMI, while MiTCR was used to assemble and quantify clonotypes. To remove erroneous sequences, TCR cDNA sequences were retained only when supported by two or more reads. Downstream repertoire analysis used the tcR package, and clonotypes were matched across fractions by CDR3 nucleotide sequence plus V segment. VDJmatch was used to annotate antigen specificity against VDJdb, with one amino acid substitution in CDR3 permitted.

Source: CD4+ T cells sorted from PBMCs, taken about 12 days after vaccination. This receptor was taken from a man aged 50-59 years who received an inactivated influenza vaccine. Donor details come from another sample of the same person, matched by shared clones.

The DNA sequence follows: TGCAGCGTTGATTTTCAGGTGAACACTGAAGCTTTCTTT. Translated, it gives CSVDFQVNTEAFF. The chain joins TRBV29-1 to TRBJ1-1, with no reliable assignment of the D segment. Between the V and J ends, shortened by 3 bases and 0 bases respectively, the junction contains 8 bases. Inclusive of the bounding cysteine and phenylalanine, the CDR3 is 13 residues long. Only the CDR3 part of the read is kept: 39 bases, read in frame from the first base. Per the germline V gene, SQVTM is the CDR1 and ANQGSEA is the CDR2.